This TCR beta chain originates from a study of blood T cell repertoires in COVID-19. Study context: Samples representing acute and convalescent COVID-19 were sourced from the United States, Italy and Spain.

Recruited during active infection, patients (from Seattle) were subsequently followed longitudinally. TCRdb's table, derived via immunoSEQ multiplex PCR, lists solely in-frame clones and lacks some. This sample has about 220,000 clones, with approximately 78% found just once. Germline loops: CDR1 SGDLS, CDR2 YYNGEE. V was pared by 4 bases and J by 6 bases, with 10 bases of the junction left unmatched. This CDR3 is built from 14 residues. Sequenced input: peripheral blood. This clonotype originated in an elderly woman with COVID-19, enrolled during active disease. The chain uses TRBV9 and TRBJ2-7; 7 bases agree with TRBD2. CDR3 amino acids: CASSLGLVPSEQYF. The DNA of the CDR3 is TGTGCCAGCAGCCTTGGACTAGTCCCATCCGAGCAGTACTTC.